The 29 T cell receptor beta chains below come from one sample, sequenced in a study of regulatory T cells in long-lasting Graves disease. Time point meaning: newly diagnosed GD, antithyroid drugs for less than 3 months. RNA from PBMCs was the source of the TCR library. Building the TCR beta libraries relied on iRepertoire HTBI primers, and CDR3 regions underwent Arm-PCR. MiXCR, applied by TCRdb to the multiplex PCR reads, yields one record per CDR3 protein. In the table there are a few hundred thousand distinct CDR3 sequences, approximately 12% of which are singletons. The same sample was also used in a study of T cells in Graves' hyperthyroidism and ophthalmopathy.

The sample here was peripheral blood mononuclear cells (PBMCs), taken at new diagnosis, from a patient treated with antithyroid drugs. The receptors come from a woman aged 18-29 years with Graves disease.

This clonotype was seen many times. The chain is built from TRBV27 and TRBJ1-1; no firm D call. Trimming removed 3 bases at V and 1 base at J, with 6 bases between. Germline CDR1 reads MNHEY; CDR2 reads SMNVEV (reference sequence). The CDR3 runs 13 residues. The CDR3, as DNA: TGTGCCAGCAGTTTGTATAGGAACACTGAAGCTTTCTTT. Protein sequence: CASSLYRNTEAFF.

The table lists this clonotype with many counts. The CDR3 is CASSLAKTSGGSYNEQFF. Written as DNA, the CDR3 is TGCGCCAGCAGCTTGGCAAAGACTAGCGGGGGTTCCTACAATGAGCAGTTCTTC. The chain combines TRBV5-1 with TRBJ2-1, with 12 bases identical to TRBD2. Germline lookup yields CDR1 SGHRS and CDR2 YFSETQ. The V segment lost 0 bases and the J segment 1 base; nucleotides outside the gene matches: 5. The CDR3 runs 18 residues.

A single count supports this clonotype. The chain links TRBV12-3 or TRBV12-4 to TRBJ2-1; 8 nucleotides align to TRBD1. The CDR3 has 11 residues. The trim removed 5 bases at V and 15 bases at J, leaving 6 bases unmatched. The CDR3 region is CASSDRGDPFF. The CDR3 DNA reads TGTGCCAGCAGTGACAGGGGTGACCCGTTCTTC.

This clonotype was recorded a few times. The rearrangement uses TRBV6-1 and TRBJ2-3; the match to TRBD2 covers 9 bases. CDR1 MNHNS and CDR2 SASEGT come from the germline V gene. The CDR3 contains 17 residues. The V gene end was trimmed by 4 bases and the J gene end by 4 bases; junction bases not matched to a gene: 12. This CDR3 reads CASSVLTFVAGADTQYF. The CDR3 DNA sequence: TGTGCCAGCAGTGTACTGACCTTTGTAGCGGGAGCAGATACGCAGTATTTT.

This chain joins TRBV20-1 and TRBJ2-2; weak D call: TRBD1 (5 bases). CDR3 size: 13 residues. Per germline, CDR1 DFQATT and CDR2 SNEGSKA (reference sequence). Trimming removed 3 bases from V and 1 base from J, with 6 bases in between. CDR3 DNA sequence: TGCAGTGCTAGCAGGGTGAACACCGGGGAGCTGTTTTTT. Protein: CSASRVNTGELFF.

This clonotype was detected ten times or more. V usage is TRBV6-1 and J usage is TRBJ2-3, with TRBD1 as a possible D gene (6 bases). This CDR3 has 15 residues. Trimming took off 6 bases at V and 2 bases at J, with 15 bases between the two ends. Germline lookup yields CDR1 MNHNS and CDR2 SASEGT. The CDR3 protein is CASSTYRVITDTQYF. CDR3 nucleotide sequence: TGTGCCAGCAGCACATACAGGGTGATCACAGATACGCAGTATTTT.

This clonotype was counted many times. This sequence joins TRBV7-3 and TRBJ2-7; D is unclear. The CDR3 contains 13 residues. Trimming removed 5 bases from V and 5 bases from J, with 13 bases in between. CDR1 SGHTA and CDR2 FQGTGA come from the germline V gene. CDR3 nucleotides: TGTGCCAGCAGCCCAACCCAGTCCCACGAGCAGTACTTC. Translating it yields CASSPTQSHEQYF.

This clonotype showed up many times. The V and J genes are TRBV7-8 and TRBJ2-7, with D unresolved. Germline V gene data show CDR1 as SGHVS and CDR2 as FQNEAQ. The V gene lost 1 base and the J gene lost 8 bases, with 12 bases spanning the gap. CDR3 size: 13 residues. The CDR3 coding sequence is TGTGCCAGCAGCTTAGGGGTGGAAACAAAGCAGTACTTC. This translates into CASSLGVETKQYF.

This clonotype was recorded many times. V and J are TRBV11-2 and TRBJ2-4, with 7 bases identical to TRBD1. Germline V gene data show CDR1 as SGHAT and CDR2 as FQNNGV. CDR3 size: 15 residues. V lost 4 bases and J lost 8; bases outside the gene matches: 11. CDR3 coding DNA: TGTGCCAGCAGCTCTGGGGACAGTAGGGTCGACATTCAGTACTTC. The encoded protein is CASSSGDSRVDIQYF.

This clonotype came up many times. The chain links TRBV29-1 to TRBJ2-2; D gene ambiguous. This CDR3 region has 11 residues. Trimming shortened V by 6 bases and J by 6 bases, and 8 bases separated the two germline ends. Germline V gives CDR1 SQVTM, CDR2 ANQGSEA. This CDR3 is CSVRGPGELFF. The CDR3 bases are TGCAGCGTCAGAGGTCCCGGGGAGCTGTTTTTT.

The chain has TRBV20-1 and TRBJ2-3, with 15 bases that match TRBD2. With 0 bases clipped from V and 0 bases from J, the junction kept 13 bases outside the gene matches. The CDR3 runs 21 residues. CDR1 and CDR2 (germline): DFQATT, SNEGSKA (reference sequence). The CDR3 protein is CSARDRLGTSGRRRSTDTQYF. The CDR3 nucleotides read TGCAGTGCTAGAGACCGCCTGGGGACTAGCGGGAGGAGGAGGAGCACAGATACGCAGTATTTT.

This clonotype came up a few times. The chain recombines TRBV5-5 with TRBJ1-3; 7 nucleotides agree with TRBD1. The J segment lost 0 bases and the V segment lost 0 bases, leaving 12 bases of the junction unmatched. The CDR3 totals 19 residues. Germline V lookup: CDR1 SGHKS, CDR2 YYEKEE (reference sequence). The CDR3 nucleotides read TGTGCCAGCAGCTTGGACGGACAGGCATTCCGGTTCTCTGGAAACACCATATATTTT. It codes for CASSLDGQAFRFSGNTIYF.

This clonotype has a count of ten or more. The chain recombines TRBV7-9 with TRBJ2-7; D is uncertain. V lost 3 bases to trimming and J lost 2 bases, with 11 bases between them. CDR3 length: 14 amino acids. Germline lookup yields CDR1 SEHNR and CDR2 FQNEAQ (reference sequence). CDR3 region: CASSFGQITYEQYF. In DNA form, the CDR3 reads TGTGCCAGCAGCTTTGGGCAGATAACCTACGAGCAGTACTTC.

This clonotype was counted ten times or more. The CDR3 DNA reads TGTGCCAGCAGTTTCCTCGAGTCTGAGCAGTTCTTC. Translated, it gives CASSFLESEQFF. This chain links TRBV6-2 or TRBV6-3 with TRBJ2-1; D remains ambiguous. V was clipped by 4 bases and J by 9 bases, with 10 bases between them. The CDR3 has 12 amino acids. The germline V gene encodes CDR1 MNHEY and CDR2 SVGEGT.

The gene calls are TRBV4-3 and TRBJ2-1; 8 positions agree with TRBD2. The CDR3 has 15 amino acids. From germline, CDR1 is LGHNA and CDR2 YSLEER. The junction had 2 bases not matched to a gene; V was cut back by 4 bases and J by 0 bases. The CDR3 sequence: CASSRGTSSYNEQFF. The CDR3 region has the DNA TGCGCCAGCAGCCGAGGGACTAGCTCCTACAATGAGCAGTTCTTC.

At least ten counts were recorded for this clonotype. V gene TRBV5-1 combines with J gene TRBJ1-4, with a weak D call TRBD1 (5 bases). Germline values: CDR1 SGHRS, CDR2 YFSETQ. The CDR3 consists of 15 residues. Trimming removed 1 base at V and 5 bases at J, with 12 bases between. As DNA, the CDR3 is TGCGCCAGCAGCTTGTCACCCCCAGGGAATGAAAAACTGTTTTTT. It specifies CASSLSPPGNEKLFF.

This clonotype came up many times. The chain couples TRBV28 to TRBJ2-1, with D possibly matching TRBD1 (7 bases). Trimming stripped 4 bases from V and 9 bases from J, with 16 bases between. Germline V gene sequence: CDR1 MDHEN, CDR2 SYDVKM. The CDR3 spans 14 residues. Here the CDR3 DNA reads TGTGCCAGCAGTTACGTCAGGGGGAGGTTTGAGCAGTTCTTC. Amino acids: CASSYVRGRFEQFF.

This clonotype has just a few counts. The V gene is TRBV6-1, the J gene TRBJ2-5, with TRBD1 as a possible D gene (5 bases). The CDR3 has 12 residues. V was clipped by 5 bases and J by 5 bases, with 9 bases between them. Germline V gene data show CDR1 as MNHNS and CDR2 as SASEGT. CDR3 in DNA: TGTGCCAGCAGTCGACAGTTCGAGACCCAGTACTTC. It is translated as CASSRQFETQYF.

V usage is TRBV7-3 and J usage is TRBJ1-5, with D maybe TRBD1 (6 bases). V lost 1 base to trimming and J lost 7 bases, with 11 bases between them. In germline, CDR1 is SGHTA, CDR2 FQGTGA. The CDR3 length is 14 residues. CDR3 bases: TGTGCCAGCAGCTTAAGGGCAGGGGACCAGCCCCAGCATTTT. It translates to CASSLRAGDQPQHF. The whole variable domain, remainder taken from reference TRBV7-3 and TRBJ1-5, is GAGVSQTPSNKVTEKGKYVELRCDPISGHTALYWYRQSLGQGPEFLIYFQGTGAADDSGLPNDRFFAVRPEGSVSTLKIQRTERGDSAVYLCASSLRAGDQPQHFGDGTRLSIL.

This clonotype was picked up many times. The chain carries TRBV20-1 and TRBJ2-1, with 15 bases aligning to TRBD2. CDR3 length equals 15 residues. V lost 6 bases and J lost 4; bases outside the gene matches: 4. The germline CDR1 and CDR2 sequences are DFQATT and SNEGSKA (reference sequence). This CDR3 is CSAGLAGGGYNEQFF. CDR3 sequence (DNA): TGCAGTGCCGGACTAGCGGGAGGGGGGTACAATGAGCAGTTCTTC.

In the case of this clonotype: This clone may be a read error of a much larger clone one base away. The rearrangement uses TRBV20-1 and TRBJ1-1; tentative D call: TRBD1 (5 bases). CDR3 length equals 15 residues. V lost 0 bases and J lost 0, with 11 bases in between. Germline lookup yields CDR1 DFQATT and CDR2 SNEGSKA (reference sequence). CDR3 sequence reads: CSARDQGGVNTEAFF. In nucleotides, the CDR3 is TGCAGTGCTAGAGATCAGGGAGGGGTGAACACTGAAGCTTTCTTT.

This clonotype was detected many times. The chain uses TRBV2 and TRBJ1-5; a weak D match, TRBD1 (5 bases). Trimming shortened V by 2 bases and J by 5 bases, and 16 bases separated the two germline ends. Germline V gene sequence: CDR1 SNHLY, CDR2 FYNNEI. The length of the CDR3 is 16 residues. CDR3 amino acids: CASSEFMGPQYQPQHF. The CDR3 coding sequence is TGTGCCAGCAGTGAATTTATGGGACCGCAATATCAGCCCCAGCATTTT. Looking up the rest from reference TRBV2 and TRBJ1-5 gives the full variable domain: EPEVTQTPSHQVTQMGQEVILRCVPISNHLYFYWYRQILGQKVEFLVSFYNNEISEKSEIFDDQFSVERPDGSNFTLKIRSTKLEDSAMYFCASSEFMGPQYQPQHFGDGTRLSIL.

The V call is TRBV4-3, the J call TRBJ2-5, with unresolved D. The CDR3 extends over 13 amino acids. V was trimmed by 5 bases and J by 5 bases, leaving 12 bases between them. Looked up from germline, CDR1 is LGHNA and CDR2 is YSLEER. The CDR3, as DNA: TGCGCCAGCAGCACGGGCCTCTGGGAGACCCAGTACTTC. Residues: CASSTGLWETQYF.

The sample holds many counts of this clonotype. The rearrangement joins TRBV11-2 to TRBJ1-2; D possibly corresponds to TRBD1 (5 bases). V was shortened by 6 bases and J by 4 bases, with 15 bases between the two germline ends. This CDR3 has 14 residues. CDR1 SGHAT and CDR2 FQNNGV come from the germline V gene. CDR3 loop: CASSSYSGPYGYTF. The CDR3 coding sequence is TGTGCCAGCAGTTCTTATTCAGGGCCCTATGGCTACACCTTC.

This clonotype showed up just a few times. V and J are TRBV10-1 and TRBJ2-1; 8 positions agree with TRBD2. Germline CDR1 is WNHNN and CDR2 is SYGVQD (reference sequence). The CDR3 loop spans 21 amino acids. V shed 0 bases, J shed 0 bases, and the junction held 16 bases outside the gene matches. The DNA for the CDR3 is TGCGCCAGCAGTGAGTCGATGGGAAGGCTAGCGGGCCTGAGCTCCTACAATGAGCAGTTCTTC. It is translated as CASSESMGRLAGLSSYNEQFF.

This clonotype was seen many times. This chain connects TRBV4-3 to TRBJ2-5, with 7 nucleotides matching TRBD2. CDR3 size: 18 residues. Germline V gene lookup returns CDR1 LGHNA and CDR2 YSLEER. Trimming cost V 0 bases and J 0 bases; bases outside gene matches: 10. The CDR3 here is CASSQDIGGLFYQETQYF. CDR3 DNA sequence: TGCGCCAGCAGCCAAGACATCGGGGGACTATTCTACCAAGAGACCCAGTACTTC.

This clonotype has a count of ten or more. The genes are TRBV5-1 and TRBJ1-1; D unresolved. Germline V gene sequence: CDR1 SGHRS, CDR2 YFSETQ. The CDR3 is made up of 13 amino acids. V gave up 4 bases and J gave up 4 bases, with 11 bases separating them. This chain's CDR3 is CASSIGLGTEAFF. As DNA, the CDR3 is TGCGCCAGCAGCATCGGCCTGGGCACTGAAGCTTTCTTT.

This clonotype occurred many times. This chain joins TRBV28 and TRBJ1-5, with D hard to call. Germline CDR1 reads MDHEN; CDR2 reads SYDVKM. Deletions cut 10 bases from V and 3 bases from J, with 16 bases between. There are 14 residues in the CDR3. This CDR3 is CATSTDGLNQPQHF. For the CDR3, the DNA is TGTGCCACTTCCACGGACGGACTCAATCAGCCCCAGCATTTT.

The chain has TRBV3-1 and TRBJ1-1; no definite D call. V shed 5 bases and J shed 0 bases, with 10 bases lying between them. The CDR3 is 14 residues long. Germline V lookup: CDR1 LGHDT, CDR2 YNNKEL (reference sequence). The CDR3 reads CASSGRNMNTEAFF. CDR3 in DNA: TGTGCCAGCAGCGGACGGAACATGAACACTGAAGCTTTCTTT.